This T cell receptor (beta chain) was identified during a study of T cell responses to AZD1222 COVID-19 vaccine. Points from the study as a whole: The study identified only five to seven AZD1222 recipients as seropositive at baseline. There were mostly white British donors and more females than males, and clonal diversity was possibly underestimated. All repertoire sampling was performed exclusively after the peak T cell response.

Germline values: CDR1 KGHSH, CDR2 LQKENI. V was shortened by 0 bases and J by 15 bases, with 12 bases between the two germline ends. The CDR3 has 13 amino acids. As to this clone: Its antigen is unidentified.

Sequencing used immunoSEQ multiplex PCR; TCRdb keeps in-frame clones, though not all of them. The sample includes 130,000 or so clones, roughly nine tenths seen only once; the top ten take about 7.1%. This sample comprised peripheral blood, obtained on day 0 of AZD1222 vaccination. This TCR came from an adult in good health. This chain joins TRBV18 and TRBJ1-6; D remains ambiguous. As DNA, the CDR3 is TGTGCCAGCTCACCACCATTGGGAGCCGTCCTCCACTTT. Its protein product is CASSPPLGAVLHF.